One sample yielded the 15 T cell receptor beta chains listed below, sequenced in a study of blood T cell repertoires in COVID-19. Libraries were prepared by immunoSEQ multiplex PCR; TCRdb keeps only in-frame clonotypes and omits some of them. The sample shows some 500,000 clones, 85% to 90% of them seen only once. Sequencing input: peripheral blood. The receptors stem from a woman aged 50 to 60 with COVID-19, enrolled during active disease.

This clone has just a few counts. The V gene is TRBV18, the J gene TRBJ2-6; 7 bases agree with TRBD1. The V gene's germline CDR1 is KGHSH and CDR2 LQKENI. Trimming cost V 3 bases and J 0 bases; bases outside gene matches: 8. This CDR3 region has 18 residues. DNA of the CDR3: TGTGCCAGCTCACCCAGGGGGATCCAAATCTCTGGGGCCAACGTCCTGACTTTC. Its protein product is CASSPRGIQISGANVLTF.

This chain uses TRBV5-1 with TRBJ2-6; the D is unclear. This CDR3 region has 17 residues. The germline V gene encodes CDR1 SGHRS and CDR2 YFSETQ. V dropped 2 bases and J dropped 0 bases, with 12 bases sitting between them. CDR3 bases: TGCGCCAGCAGCTTTTTTGGGCCCGGCTCTGGGGCCAACGTCCTGACTTTC. Protein product: CASSFFGPGSGANVLTF.

The rearrangement joins TRBV6-1 to TRBJ2-3; 9 nucleotides align to TRBD2. This CDR3 region has 16 residues. CDR1 MNHNS and CDR2 SASEGT come from the germline V gene. Losses at the gene ends were 3 bases for V and 5 bases for J; bases not matched to a gene: 9. The CDR3 here is CASSEVGGGVRDTQYF. CDR3 DNA sequence: TGTGCCAGCAGTGAGGTCGGCGGGGGGGTGAGAGATACGCAGTATTTT.

The gene calls are TRBV6-4 and TRBJ1-2; D not certain. This CDR3 has 13 amino acids. The germline V and J ends were trimmed by 4 bases and 8 bases, with 14 bases remaining between them. Germline CDR1 is MRHNA and CDR2 is SNTAGT. CDR3 DNA sequence: TGTGCCAGCAGTGGGTCCGGGTCGGGGGGCTACACCTTC. Translated, it gives CASSGSGSGGYTF.

V and J are TRBV15 and TRBJ2-2, with 13 bases matching TRBD2. The CDR3 is 20 residues long. Germline loops: CDR1 LNHNV, CDR2 YYDKDF (reference sequence). V was clipped by 4 bases and J by 0 bases; unmatched bases: 11. CDR3 sequence reads: CATSTTTGLAGTTNTGELFF. In nucleotides, the CDR3 is TGTGCCACCAGCACAACTACGGGACTAGCGGGGACAACGAACACCGGGGAGCTGTTTTTT.

The chain joins TRBV7-9 to TRBJ1-6; TRBD1 agrees at 8 bases. Trimming removed 5 bases from V and 5 bases from J; junction bases left unmatched: 5. The length of the CDR3 is 15 residues. CDR1 is SEHNR, CDR2 FQNEAQ, per germline (reference sequence). DNA for the CDR3: TGTGCCAGCAGCCCAGGGACAGGCGATAATTCACCCCTCCACTTT. Translation gives CASSPGTGDNSPLHF.

This clone came up once. CDR3 amino acids: CASSLGPYNEQFF. In nucleotides, the CDR3 is TGTGCCAGCAGCTTAGGGCCCTACAATGAGCAGTTCTTC. The chain couples TRBV9 to TRBJ2-1; D not resolved. This CDR3 is built from 13 residues. From germline, CDR1 is SGDLS and CDR2 YYNGEE. Trimming cost V 4 bases and J 2 bases, with 7 bases left between them.

The rearrangement joins TRBV6-6 to TRBJ1-3; TRBD1 might be the D (5 bases). Trimming took 8 bases from V and 0 from J, leaving 17 bases between them. The CDR3 consists of 16 residues. CDR1 MNHNY and CDR2 SVGAGI come from the germline V gene (reference sequence). CDR3 sequence reads: CASSWGESFSGNTIYF. The DNA for the CDR3 is TGTGCCAGCTCCTGGGGGGAATCGTTCTCTGGAAACACCATATATTTT.

The chain employs TRBV12-2 and TRBJ1-5; TRBD1, as called in the table, went unchecked against the DNA. TRBV12-2 is classified as a pseudogene. This CDR3 is 14 amino acids long. The CDR3 region is CASRLDRGCQPQHF. The CDR3 bases are TGTGCAAGTCGCCTGGACAGGGGTTGTCAGCCCCAGCATTTT.

This clone was counted a few times. The CDR3, as DNA: TGTGCCAGCAGTCCTAGACAGGAGCAAAACTATGGCTACACCTTC. This gives the protein CASSPRQEQNYGYTF. The rearrangement uses TRBV6-6 and TRBJ1-2; D is possibly TRBD1 (6 bases). The CDR3 loop spans 15 amino acids. Trimming shortened V by 5 bases and J by 2 bases, and 15 bases separated the two germline ends. The V gene's germline CDR1 is MNHNY and CDR2 SVGAGI (reference sequence).

The V gene is TRBV23-1, the J gene TRBJ2-1, with a weak D call TRBD2 (6 bases). Being an ORF, TRBV23-1 has a function that is uncertain. The CDR3 extends over 18 amino acids. V lost 0 bases and J lost 5, with 20 bases in between. The CDR3 region is CASSQSERVGYFHNEQFF. The CDR3 coding sequence is TGCGCCAGCAGTCAATCGGAGCGGGTGGGTTACTTTCACAATGAGCAGTTCTTC.

The V call is TRBV5-4, the J call TRBJ1-2; TRBD1 is a possible D gene (6 bases). The CDR3 runs to 14 residues. Per germline, CDR1 SGHNT and CDR2 YYREEE (reference sequence). Trimming stripped 2 bases from V and 6 bases from J, with 14 bases between. CDR3 coding DNA: TGTGCCAGCAGCTTTCGGGGGGCGCGGGATGGCTACACCTTC. Translated, it gives CASSFRGARDGYTF. Looking up the rest from reference TRBV5-4 and TRBJ1-2 gives the full variable domain: ETGVTQSPTHLIKTRGQQVTLRCSSQSGHNTVSWYQQALGQGPQFIFQYYREEENGRGNFPPRFSGLQFPNYSSELNVNALELDDSALYLCASSFRGARDGYTFGSGTRLTVV.

This clone appeared a single time. The rearrangement uses TRBV5-6 and TRBJ2-3, with D maybe TRBD1 (6 bases). The CDR3 loop spans 14 amino acids. V was clipped by 4 bases and J by 2 bases, with 11 bases between them. Germline V gene data show CDR1 as SGHDT and CDR2 as YYEEEE. CDR3 sequence reads: CASSRGQTTDTQYF. CDR3 DNA sequence: TGTGCCAGCAGCCGTGGACAGACCACAGATACGCAGTATTTT.

This sequence joins TRBV30 and TRBJ1-6; 8 nucleotides align to TRBD1. CDR1 is GTSNPN and CDR2 is SVGIG in the germline V gene (reference sequence). Trimming took 7 bases from V and 8 from J; bases not matched to a gene: 4. The CDR3 runs to 12 residues. CDR3: CALGQGDSPLHF. Written as DNA, the CDR3 is TGTGCCTTAGGACAGGGCGATTCACCCCTCCACTTT.

The rearrangement uses TRBV2 and TRBJ1-2; D is unclear. V lost 3 bases and J 4 bases, leaving 18 bases between the germline ends. Per germline, CDR1 SNHLY and CDR2 FYNNEI. The CDR3 totals 16 residues. The CDR3 region is CASSDSLAEFGYGYTF. CDR3 coding DNA: TGTGCCAGCAGTGATTCTCTTGCGGAATTCGGCTATGGCTACACCTTC.